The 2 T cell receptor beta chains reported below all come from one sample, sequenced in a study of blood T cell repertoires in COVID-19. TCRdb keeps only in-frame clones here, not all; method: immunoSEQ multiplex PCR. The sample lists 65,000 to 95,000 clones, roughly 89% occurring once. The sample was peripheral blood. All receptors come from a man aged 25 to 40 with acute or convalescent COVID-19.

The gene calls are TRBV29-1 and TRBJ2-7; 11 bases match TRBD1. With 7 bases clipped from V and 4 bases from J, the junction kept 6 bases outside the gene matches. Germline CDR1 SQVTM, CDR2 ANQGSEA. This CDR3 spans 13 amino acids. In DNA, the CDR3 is TGCAGCGCCAGGACAGGGGGCGGGTACGAGCAGTACTTC. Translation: CSARTGGGYEQYF.

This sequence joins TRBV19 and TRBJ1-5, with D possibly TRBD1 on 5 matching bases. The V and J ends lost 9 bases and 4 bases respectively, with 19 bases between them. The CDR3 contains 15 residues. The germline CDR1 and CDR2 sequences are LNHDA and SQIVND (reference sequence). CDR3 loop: CASRSRGRVNQPQHF. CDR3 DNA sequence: TGTGCCAGCAGGTCGCGGGGCAGGGTTAATCAGCCCCAGCATTTT.